These 15 T cell receptor beta chains originate from one sample sequenced in a study of cytotoxic CD8 clonotypes in ibrutinib-treated CLL. Here immunoSEQ multiplex PCR was the method, and the copy in TCRdb shows in-frame clones only, minus some. The sample has 200,000 to 250,000 clones, more than 65% seen once. The sample was PBMCs, taken after 12 months of ibrutinib treatment. The receptors stem from a human donor with chronic lymphocytic leukemia.

This clone showed up just a few times. The rearrangement links TRBV4-1 to TRBJ2-2; 8 bases line up with TRBD1. J lost 6 bases, V lost 3 bases, and 6 bases had no gene match. Germline V gives CDR1 MGHRA, CDR2 YSYEKL. The CDR3 covers 15 residues. The chain's CDR3 is CASSHSTGDPGELFF. The CDR3, as DNA: TGCGCCAGCAGCCATTCGACAGGGGACCCCGGGGAGCTGTTTTTT.

The V gene is TRBV5-6, the J gene TRBJ2-7, with D unresolved. Between the trimmed V and J ends, which lost 3 bases and 5 bases, there was a span of 15 bases. The CDR3 spans 14 residues. Germline CDR1 is SGHDT and CDR2 is YYEEEE. CDR3 nucleotides: TGTGCCAGCAGCTGGCCCCGGACGCCTCACGAGCAGTACTTC. Encoded protein: CASSWPRTPHEQYF.

The J gene is TRBJ2-3, the V gene TRBV7-9; TRBD1 matches 9 bases. Germline V lookup: CDR1 SEHNR, CDR2 FQNEAQ (reference sequence). V trimming: 7 bases; J trimming: 5 bases; junction bases outside the gene matches: 7. The CDR3 is 14 amino acids. DNA of the CDR3: TGTGCCAGCAAGGAACAGGGGGCAGGAGATACGCAGTATTTT. Encoded protein: CASKEQGAGDTQYF.

The chain joins TRBV5-5 to TRBJ2-7, with D possibly being TRBD1 (6 bases). The V and J ends lost 1 base and 4 bases respectively, with 12 bases between them. This CDR3 comprises 14 residues. Germline CDR1 and CDR2: SGHKS and YYEKEE (reference sequence). Here the CDR3 DNA reads TGTGCCAGCAGCTTGTCAACAGGGTCGTACGAGCAGTACTTC. Translated: CASSLSTGSYEQYF.

The CDR3 loop reads CASSSFQGNEKLFF. For the CDR3, the DNA is TGCGCCAGCAGCAGTTTCCAGGGTAATGAAAAACTGTTTTTT. The chain is built from TRBV5-1 and TRBJ1-4, with a tentative D call TRBD1 (5 bases). Trimming pared 4 bases from V and 4 bases from J, leaving 11 bases between. The CDR3 is 14 residues long. Germline values: CDR1 SGHRS, CDR2 YFSETQ.

This rearrangement joins TRBV29-1 to TRBJ2-5, with 9 bases identical to TRBD1. CDR3 length: 14 amino acids. Trimming at V came to 6 bases and at J to 4 bases, leaving 9 bases not matched to a gene. CDR1 is SQVTM and CDR2 is ANQGSEA in the germline V gene. The CDR3 here is CSVQGALGGETQYF. The CDR3 DNA sequence: TGCAGCGTACAGGGGGCTTTGGGAGGAGAGACCCAGTACTTC.

The rearrangement links TRBV5-1 to TRBJ1-1; D may be TRBD1 (5 bases). V lost 1 base and J 4 bases, leaving 17 bases between the germline ends. The CDR3 has 16 residues. Germline assignment: CDR1 SGHRS and CDR2 YFSETQ. The CDR3 sequence is CASSLRATDLSTEAFF. CDR3 DNA sequence: TGCGCCAGCAGCTTGAGGGCGACAGATCTTAGCACTGAAGCTTTCTTT.

The chain couples TRBV9 to TRBJ1-1, with TRBD1 matching 7 bases. The CDR3 has 14 amino acids. With 4 bases clipped from V and 6 bases from J, the junction kept 9 bases outside the gene matches. Germline CDR1 SGDLS, CDR2 YYNGEE. The CDR3 sequence is CASSPQTGRPEAFF. The CDR3 region has the DNA TGTGCCAGCAGCCCTCAGACAGGGCGACCTGAAGCTTTCTTT. The full variable domain, completed using reference TRBV9 and TRBJ1-1, is DSGVTQTPKHLITATGQRVTLRCSPRSGDLSVYWYQQSLDQGLQFLIQYYNGEERAKGNILERFSAQQFPDLHSELNLSSLELGDSALYFCASSPQTGRPEAFFGQGTRLTVV.

This clone was detected a few times. J is TRBJ1-2 and V is TRBV28, with D hard to call. Germline-derived CDR1 and CDR2 are MDHEN and SYDVKM. This CDR3 is built from 13 residues. V lost 2 bases and J 2 bases, leaving 6 bases between the germline ends. CDR3 sequence (DNA): TGTGCCAGCAGTTTACGGAGAAACTATGGCTACACCTTC. It translates to CASSLRRNYGYTF.

V and J are TRBV28 and TRBJ2-3, with D possibly TRBD1 on 5 matching bases. The ends were cut back, 7 bases at V and 7 bases at J, with 18 bases in the middle. Germline assignment: CDR1 MDHEN and CDR2 SYDVKM. CDR3 size: 14 residues. Written as DNA, the CDR3 is TGTGCCAGCATCCACCGGGCAGGGATGTATACGCAGTATTTT. Translating it yields CASIHRAGMYTQYF.

The V and J genes are TRBV20-1 and TRBJ1-2; D possibly corresponds to TRBD1 (5 bases). The CDR3 is 11 amino acids. Trimming shortened V by 0 bases and J by 7 bases, and 6 bases separated the two germline ends. CDR1 and CDR2 from the germline V gene are DFQATT and SNEGSKA (reference sequence). CDR3 amino acids: CSARDQGGYTF. The CDR3 DNA is TGCAGTGCTAGAGACCAGGGTGGCTACACCTTC.

V gene TRBV7-9 combines with J gene TRBJ1-1; 7 nucleotides line up with TRBD1. The junction had 11 bases not matched to a gene; V was cut back by 6 bases and J by 1 base. There are 16 residues in the CDR3. In germline, CDR1 is SEHNR, CDR2 FQNEAQ (reference sequence). The CDR3 nucleotides are TGTGCCAGCAGGCCCGAGACAGGGCTCGGGAACACTGAAGCTTTCTTT. Translation: CASRPETGLGNTEAFF.

This clone was seen a handful of times. The chain has TRBV28 and TRBJ2-4, with no clear D. CDR1 is MDHEN, CDR2 SYDVKM, per germline. This CDR3 has 12 amino acids. V lost 2 bases to trimming and J lost 2 bases, with 1 base between them. The CDR3 reads CASSLTKNIQYF. In DNA, the CDR3 is TGTGCCAGCAGTTTAACCAAAAACATTCAGTACTTC. The full variable domain, its missing parts supplied by reference TRBV28 and TRBJ2-4, is DVKVTQSSRYLVKRTGEKVFLECVQDMDHENMFWYRQDPGLGLRLIYFSYDVKMKEKGDIPEGYSVSREKKERFSLILESASTNQTSMYLCASSLTKNIQYFGAGTRLSVL.

The rearrangement joins TRBV4-2 to TRBJ2-3; TRBD1 matches 8 bases. This CDR3 comprises 16 residues. Per germline, CDR1 LGHNA and CDR2 YNFKEQ. Unmatched junction bases numbered 8, after V lost 3 bases and J lost 3 bases. CDR3 bases: TGTGCCAGCAGCCACGTGAGGCAGGGGGCTACAGATACGCAGTATTTT. Encoded protein: CASSHVRQGATDTQYF.

This clone was observed a single time. The V call is TRBV19, the J call TRBJ2-1; tentative D call: TRBD2 (6 bases). Germline V gene data show CDR1 as LNHDA and CDR2 as SQIVND (reference sequence). The CDR3 spans 17 residues. The V end was cut by 2 bases, the J end by 7 bases, with 21 bases between. The CDR3 here is CASSINGTRPGRNEQFF. In nucleotides, the CDR3 is TGTGCCAGTAGTATAAATGGAACTCGTCCAGGGAGGAATGAGCAGTTCTTC.